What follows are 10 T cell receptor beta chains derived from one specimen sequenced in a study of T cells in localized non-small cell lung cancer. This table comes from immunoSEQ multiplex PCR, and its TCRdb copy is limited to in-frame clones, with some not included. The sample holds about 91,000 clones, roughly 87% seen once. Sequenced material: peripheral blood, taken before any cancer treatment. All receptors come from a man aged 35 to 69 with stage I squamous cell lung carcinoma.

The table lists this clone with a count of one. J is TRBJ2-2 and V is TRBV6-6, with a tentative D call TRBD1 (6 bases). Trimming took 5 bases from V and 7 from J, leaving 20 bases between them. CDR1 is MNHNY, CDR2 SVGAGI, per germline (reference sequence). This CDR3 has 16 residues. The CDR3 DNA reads TGTGCCAGCAGTCCCTTGGGGGCCCTCCAACACGGGGAGCTGTTTTTT. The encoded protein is CASSPLGALQHGELFF.

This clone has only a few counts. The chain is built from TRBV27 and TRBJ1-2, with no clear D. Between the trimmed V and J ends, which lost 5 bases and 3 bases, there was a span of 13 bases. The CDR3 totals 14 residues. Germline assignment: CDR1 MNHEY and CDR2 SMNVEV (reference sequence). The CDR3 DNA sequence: TGTGCCAGCAGTCCGACGGGAGTATACTATGGCTACACCTTC. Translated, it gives CASSPTGVYYGYTF.

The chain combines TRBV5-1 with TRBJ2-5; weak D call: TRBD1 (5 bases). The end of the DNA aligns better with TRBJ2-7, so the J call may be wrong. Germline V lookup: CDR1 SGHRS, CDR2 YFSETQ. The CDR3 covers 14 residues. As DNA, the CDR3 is TGCGCCAGCAGCTTGAAGACAGATACCTACGAGCAGTACTTC. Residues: CASSLKTDTYEQYF.

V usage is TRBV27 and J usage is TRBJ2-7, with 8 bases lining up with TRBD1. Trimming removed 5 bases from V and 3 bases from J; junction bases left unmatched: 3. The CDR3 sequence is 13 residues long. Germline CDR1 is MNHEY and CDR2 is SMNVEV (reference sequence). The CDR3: CASSGQGNYEQYF. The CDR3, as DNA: TGTGCCAGCAGTGGACAGGGAAACTACGAGCAGTACTTC.

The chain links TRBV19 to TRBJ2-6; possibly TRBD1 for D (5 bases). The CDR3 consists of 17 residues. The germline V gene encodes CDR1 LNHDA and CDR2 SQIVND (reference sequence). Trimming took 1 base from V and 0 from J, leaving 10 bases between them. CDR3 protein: CASSIGTLSSGANVLTF. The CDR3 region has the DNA TGTGCCAGTAGTATAGGGACACTCAGCTCTGGGGCCAACGTCCTGACTTTC.

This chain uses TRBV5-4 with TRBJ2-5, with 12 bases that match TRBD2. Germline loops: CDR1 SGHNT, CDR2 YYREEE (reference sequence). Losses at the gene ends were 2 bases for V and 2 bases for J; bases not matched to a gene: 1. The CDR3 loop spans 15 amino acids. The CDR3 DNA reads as TGTGCCAGCAGCTTCACTAGCGGGGGGCAAGAGACCCAGTACTTC. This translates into CASSFTSGGQETQYF.

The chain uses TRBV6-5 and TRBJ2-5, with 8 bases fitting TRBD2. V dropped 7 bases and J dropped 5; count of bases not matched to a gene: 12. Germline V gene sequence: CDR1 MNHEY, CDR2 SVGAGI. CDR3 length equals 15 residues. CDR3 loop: CASTPLAGGWETQYF. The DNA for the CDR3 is TGTGCCAGCACCCCTCTGGCGGGGGGATGGGAGACCCAGTACTTC.

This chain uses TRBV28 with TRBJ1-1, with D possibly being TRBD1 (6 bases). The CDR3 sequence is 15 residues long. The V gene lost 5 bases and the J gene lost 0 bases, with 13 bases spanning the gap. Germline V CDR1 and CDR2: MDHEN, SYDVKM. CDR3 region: CASSRAGAMNTEAFF. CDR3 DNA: TGTGCCAGCAGTCGTGCGGGGGCCATGAACACTGAAGCTTTCTTT.

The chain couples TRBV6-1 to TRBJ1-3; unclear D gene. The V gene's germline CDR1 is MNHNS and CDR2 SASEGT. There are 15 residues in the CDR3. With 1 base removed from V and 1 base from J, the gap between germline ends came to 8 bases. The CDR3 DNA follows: TGTGCCAGCAGTGAAGTTGGGGTTTCTGGAAACACCATATATTTT. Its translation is CASSEVGVSGNTIYF.

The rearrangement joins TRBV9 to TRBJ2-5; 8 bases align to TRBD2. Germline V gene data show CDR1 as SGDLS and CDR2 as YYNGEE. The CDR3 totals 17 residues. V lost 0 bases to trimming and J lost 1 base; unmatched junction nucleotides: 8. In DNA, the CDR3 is TGTGCCAGCAGCGTAGCGGTAGCGGGGACCTCCCAAGAGACCCAGTACTTC. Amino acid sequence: CASSVAVAGTSQETQYF.